The 32 T cell receptor beta chains below come from one sample, sequenced in a study of Graves' ophthalmopathy and Graves' hyperthyroidism. RNA served as the template for amplifying TCR beta CDR3 regions. HTBI-primed RT-PCR formed the first round, and a multiplex PCR formed the second. TCRdb independently ran MiXCR on the multiplex PCR reads; one entry per CDR3 protein. The repertoire includes 300,000 to 400,000 distinct CDR3 sequences, about 18% of them detected once, and roughly 2.3% sits in the top ten. Specimen: peripheral blood. The receptors originated from an adult woman with stable Graves' hyperthyroidism.

This clonotype was picked up many times. J is TRBJ2-5 and V is TRBV4-1; 11 bases are a match to TRBD2. The junction had 8 bases not matched to a gene; V was cut back by 1 base and J by 4 bases. Germline CDR1 MGHRA, CDR2 YSYEKL. This CDR3 has 17 residues. CDR3 nucleotide sequence: TGCGCCAGCAGCCAAGCAAATTGGCTAGCGGGAGGAGAGACCCAGTACTTC. This translates into CASSQANWLAGGETQYF.

This clonotype was detected many times. The genes are TRBV6-1 and TRBJ1-1, with unresolved D. The V gene lost 6 bases and the J gene lost 6 bases, with 11 bases spanning the gap. Germline V gene lookup returns CDR1 MNHNS and CDR2 SASEGT. The CDR3 extends over 12 amino acids. CDR3 region: CASSTYKAEAFF. Here the CDR3 DNA reads TGTGCCAGCAGCACGTACAAGGCTGAAGCTTTCTTT.

This clonotype was seen repeatedly, ten times or more. The gene calls are TRBV7-3 and TRBJ2-2; no clear D gene. Trimming pared 6 bases from V and 7 bases from J, leaving 12 bases between. Germline V gene data show CDR1 as SGHTA and CDR2 as FQGTGA. The CDR3 spans 13 residues. CDR3 in amino acids: CASSWTRGGELFF. The CDR3 nucleotides are TGTGCCAGCAGTTGGACCCGTGGCGGGGAGCTGTTTTTT.

Concerning this clonotype: One end of the junction does not line up with germline, which may come from a read error. V and J are TRBV20-1 and TRBJ2-2, with D perhaps matching TRBD2 (6 bases). The germline V gene has CDR1 DFQATT and CDR2 SNEGSKA (reference sequence). This CDR3 comprises 16 residues. CDR3 residues: CNARNRRDSNTGELFF. Here the CDR3 DNA reads TGCAATGCTAGGAACCGCCGGGACTCGAACACCGGGGAGCTGTTTTTT.

This chain connects TRBV2 to TRBJ1-5; 8 nucleotides line up with TRBD1. Germline values: CDR1 SNHLY, CDR2 FYNNEI. Unmatched junction bases numbered 7, after V lost 6 bases and J lost 0 bases. The CDR3 extends over 16 amino acids. The CDR3 nucleotides are TGTGCCAGCAGGACGGACAGGGCCTATAGCAATCAGCCCCAGCATTTT. It translates to CASRTDRAYSNQPQHF.

This rearrangement joins TRBV5-1 to TRBJ2-6, with D maybe TRBD1 (6 bases). Germline assignment: CDR1 SGHRS and CDR2 YFSETQ. The CDR3 has 18 residues. V lost 4 bases to trimming and J lost 0 bases, with 17 bases between them. The CDR3 DNA is TGCGCCAGCAGCCCCGTTTGGGGGCTACGCTCTGGGGCCAACGTCCTGACTTTC. This encodes CASSPVWGLRSGANVLTF.

This clonotype was recorded many times. The DNA for the CDR3 is TGTGCCACCAGCAGAGAAGGGACAGGGCTATACGAGCAGTACTTC. Translated, it gives CATSREGTGLYEQYF. The chain carries TRBV15 and TRBJ2-7; 9 bases map to TRBD1. The V segment lost 0 bases and the J segment 4 bases; nucleotides outside the gene matches: 4. CDR1 and CDR2 (germline): LNHNV, YYDKDF (reference sequence). CDR3 length equals 15 residues.

The table lists this clonotype with many counts. The chain combines TRBV10-3 with TRBJ2-5; TRBD1 or TRBD2 may be the D gene (5 bases each). Germline lookup yields CDR1 ENHRY and CDR2 SYGVKD. The CDR3 spans 12 residues. Trimming took 10 bases from V and 1 from J, leaving 10 bases between them. CDR3 nucleotide sequence: TGTGCCACCCGGGGACCCCAAGAGACCCAGTACTTC. The encoded protein is CATRGPQETQYF.

This clonotype was observed many times. The chain uses TRBV11-2 and TRBJ2-5; D unresolved. V was pared by 3 bases and J by 3 bases, with 5 bases between. Germline V gives CDR1 SGHAT, CDR2 FQNNGV. This CDR3 is 12 amino acids long. CDR3 DNA: TGTGCCAGCAGCTTTGAGGAAGAGACCCAGTACTTC. Translating gives CASSFEEETQYF.

This clonotype was picked up many times. The chain couples TRBV6-2 or TRBV6-3 to TRBJ2-2, with a weak D call TRBD1 (6 bases). Per the germline V gene, CDR1 is MNHEY and CDR2 is SVGEGT. The CDR3 is made up of 14 amino acids. V was pared by 5 bases and J by 1 base, with 8 bases between. The CDR3 loop reads CASSTGQNTGELFF. The CDR3 DNA reads as TGTGCCAGCAGTACGGGACAGAACACCGGGGAGCTGTTTTTT.

This clonotype appeared many times. This sequence joins TRBV7-8 and TRBJ1-1; no definite D call. This CDR3 spans 15 amino acids. Germline values: CDR1 SGHVS, CDR2 FQNEAQ. V was shortened by 0 bases and J by 6 bases, with 14 bases between the two germline ends. CDR3 DNA: TGTGCCAGCAGCTTAGCTGAACGGGCTAGGGCTGAAGCTTTCTTT. Its translation is CASSLAERARAEAFF.

This clonotype came up many times. This chain links TRBV5-1 with TRBJ2-6; D gene unclear. CDR3 size: 18 residues. The germline V gene has CDR1 SGHRS and CDR2 YFSETQ. Trimming took 0 bases from V and 4 from J, leaving 17 bases between them. CDR3: CASSLDLAGSGGANVLTF. CDR3 sequence (DNA): TGCGCCAGCAGCTTGGATCTGGCAGGCTCAGGAGGGGCCAACGTCCTGACTTTC.

Points on this clonotype: A much larger clone is a single base away; this may be a read error. V usage is TRBV11-2 and J usage is TRBJ1-1, with unresolved D. Germline lookup yields CDR1 SGHAT and CDR2 FQNNGV. This CDR3 has 14 amino acids. The CDR3, as DNA: TGTGCCAGCAGCTTGTATGGGGTGAACACTGAAGCTTGCTTT. Translated: CASSLYGVNTEACF.

This clonotype was seen at least ten times. Relative to the germline gene, one junction end is altered; a read error may explain this. This chain joins TRBV4-1 and TRBJ2-5; D unclear. This CDR3 region has 16 residues. Germline assignment: CDR1 MGHRA and CDR2 YSYEKL. Here the CDR3 reads CASSQETPGRQQTQYF. CDR3 DNA: TGCGCCAGCAGCCAAGAAACGCCCGGTCGCCAACAGACCCAGTACTTC.

The table lists this clonotype with a few counts. The chain joins TRBV29-1 to TRBJ1-1, with D perhaps TRBD1 (5 bases). CDR3 length equals 13 residues. V was pared by 4 bases and J by 8 bases, with 17 bases between. Germline V CDR1 and CDR2: SQVTM, ANQGSEA. The CDR3 loop is CSVGGASRTEAFF. CDR3 bases: TGCAGCGTTGGAGGGGCCTCCCGGACCGAAGCTTTCTTT.

This clonotype was picked up many times. The gene calls are TRBV7-6 and TRBJ2-7; 8 nucleotides match TRBD2. The CDR3 extends over 13 amino acids. The germline gives CDR1 SGHVS, CDR2 FNYEAQ. V dropped 5 bases and J dropped 5; count of bases not matched to a gene: 5. CDR3 in amino acids: CASSRGRIDEQYF. DNA for the CDR3: TGTGCCAGCAGCCGCGGGAGGATCGACGAGCAGTACTTC.

As for this clonotype: A junction end diverges from the germline sequence, so it may reflect a read error. The chain employs TRBV12-5 and TRBJ2-7; tentatively, D is TRBD1 (5 bases). There are 13 residues in the CDR3. Germline V lookup: CDR1 LGHNT, CDR2 FRNRAP. The CDR3 loop reads CASGPDRVVGSDF. DNA of the CDR3: TGTGCTAGTGGTCCCGACAGAGTGGTCGGATCCGACTTC.

This clonotype was seen more than once but under ten times. V and J are TRBV6-1 and TRBJ2-7; the match to TRBD1 covers 12 bases. Germline loops: CDR1 MNHNS, CDR2 SASEGT. The CDR3 loop spans 15 amino acids. CDR3 sequence reads: CASTAGTGGTYEQYF. Written as DNA, the CDR3 is TGTGCGAGTACTGCCGGGACAGGGGGCACCTACGAGCAGTACTTC.

This clonotype occurred many times. The chain is built from TRBV6-2 or TRBV6-3 and TRBJ2-5, with 9 bases fitting TRBD2. The CDR3 has 16 residues. Losses at the gene ends were 2 bases for V and 0 bases for J; bases not matched to a gene: 4. The germline V gene encodes CDR1 MNHEY and CDR2 SVGEGT. The CDR3 spells CASSYLSGRYQETQYF. For the CDR3, the DNA is TGTGCCAGCAGTTACCTCAGCGGGAGGTACCAAGAGACCCAGTACTTC.

This clonotype was observed many times. The chain uses TRBV5-1 and TRBJ1-1, with 8 bases identical to TRBD1. Germline assignment: CDR1 SGHRS and CDR2 YFSETQ. This CDR3 spans 17 amino acids. The V segment lost 1 base and the J segment 0 bases; nucleotides outside the gene matches: 8. The CDR3 nucleotides read TGCGCCAGCAGCTTGCCGACAGGGGCCGCGTTGAACACTGAAGCTTTCTTT. It codes for CASSLPTGAALNTEAFF.

This clonotype was detected ten times or more. The genes are TRBV29-1 and TRBJ2-2; 7 bases line up with TRBD1. Losses at the gene ends were 4 bases for V and 2 bases for J; bases not matched to a gene: 1. CDR1 SQVTM and CDR2 ANQGSEA come from the germline V gene. CDR3 length: 13 amino acids. This CDR3 reads CSVGDSNTGELFF. DNA of the CDR3: TGCAGCGTTGGGGACAGTAACACCGGGGAGCTGTTTTTT.

This clonotype was seen at least ten times. This chain links TRBV5-5 with TRBJ2-7; tentatively, D is TRBD1 (5 bases). Looked up from germline, CDR1 is SGHKS and CDR2 is YYEKEE (reference sequence). The CDR3 contains 14 residues. Trimming removed 2 bases at V and 5 bases at J, with 14 bases between. CDR3 residues: CASSLSGREHEQYF. DNA of the CDR3: TGTGCCAGCAGCTTATCGGGCAGGGAACACGAGCAGTACTTC.

There are many counts of this clonotype. The chain links TRBV12-5 to TRBJ2-7; no clear D. The CDR3 spans 18 residues. Trimming shortened V by 3 bases and J by 2 bases, and 23 bases separated the two germline ends. Germline V lookup: CDR1 LGHNT, CDR2 FRNRAP. As DNA, the CDR3 is TGTGCTAGTGGTTTCCACCTCCACCTTGACAAGTTGCCCTACGAGCAGTACTTC. Protein product: CASGFHLHLDKLPYEQYF.

This clonotype has at least ten counts. The chain recombines TRBV7-2 with TRBJ2-4; D remains ambiguous. This CDR3 has 17 amino acids. Trimming stripped 1 base from V and 0 bases from J, with 13 bases between. Per germline, CDR1 SGHTA and CDR2 FQGNSA. DNA for the CDR3: TGTGCCAGCAGCTTAGGTTGGGATTATCTAGCCAAAAACATTCAGTACTTC. Translating it yields CASSLGWDYLAKNIQYF.

The chain has TRBV11-2 and TRBJ2-5; perhaps TRBD1 as D (6 bases). The CDR3 runs to 15 residues. Looked up from germline, CDR1 is SGHAT and CDR2 is FQNNGV. V lost 1 base and J lost 5, with 14 bases in between. DNA for the CDR3: TGTGCCAGCAGCTTAGCCCCGACAGGATGGGAGACCCAGTACTTC. This encodes CASSLAPTGWETQYF. Full variable domain (missing parts from reference TRBV11-2 and TRBJ2-5): EAGVAQSPRYKIIEKRQSVAFWCNPISGHATLYWYQQILGQGPKLLIQFQNNGVVDDSQLPKDRFSAERLKGVDSTLKIQPAKLEDSAVYLCASSLAPTGWETQYFGPGTRLLVL.

This clonotype appeared many times. The chain couples TRBV20-1 to TRBJ2-7, with TRBD2 identical over 11 bases. Unmatched junction bases numbered 12, after V lost 7 bases and J lost 1 base. Germline V lookup: CDR1 DFQATT, CDR2 SNEGSKA (reference sequence). CDR3 length: 16 amino acids. CDR3 protein: CSVGPSGLAVSYEQYF. DNA of the CDR3: TGCAGTGTCGGGCCCTCGGGACTAGCGGTTTCCTACGAGCAGTACTTC.

This clonotype occurred many times. Since a much larger clone is just one base distant, this may be a read error. The chain employs TRBV12-3 or TRBV12-4 and TRBJ2-5; maybe TRBD2 (5 bases). The length of the CDR3 is 15 residues. Written as DNA, the CDR3 is TGTGCCAGCAGTCCCCCCTGGGAGCGGCAAGGGACCCAGTACTTC. It yields the protein CASSPPWERQGTQYF.

This clonotype was detected ten times or more. CDR3 residues: CSASPSYGSWYEQYF. DNA of the CDR3: TGCAGTGCTAGCCCCTCTTACGGGAGTTGGTACGAGCAGTACTTC. The rearrangement joins TRBV20-1 to TRBJ2-7, with TRBD2 as a possible D gene (6 bases). The length of the CDR3 is 15 residues. V was pared by 3 bases and J by 4 bases, with 19 bases between. The germline V gene encodes CDR1 DFQATT and CDR2 SNEGSKA (reference sequence).

This clonotype was seen many times. The chain combines TRBV6-1 with TRBJ1-2; 9 bases fit TRBD1. Germline-derived CDR1 and CDR2 are MNHNS and SASEGT. Unmatched junction bases numbered 2, after V lost 6 bases and J lost 0 bases. The CDR3 sequence is 14 residues long. The DNA of the CDR3 is TGTGCCAGCAGCGGGACAGGGTCTAACTATGGCTACACCTTC. This codes for CASSGTGSNYGYTF.

This clonotype was recorded a few times. The CDR3 does not end in the conserved phenylalanine or tryptophan, so this is likely a read error. V and J are TRBV30 and TRBJ2-7; 10 nucleotides match TRBD2. Germline lookup yields CDR1 GTSNPN and CDR2 SVGIG (reference sequence). There are 13 residues in the CDR3. The V gene end was trimmed by 4 bases and the J gene end by 6 bases; junction bases not matched to a gene: 6. The CDR3 region is CAWKSGRASEQYL. CDR3 bases: TGTGCCTGGAAAAGCGGGAGGGCCTCCGAGCAGTACCTC.

This clonotype was counted between two and nine times. The chain uses TRBV27 and TRBJ2-7, with 8 bases aligning to TRBD1. Per the germline V gene, CDR1 is MNHEY and CDR2 is SMNVEV (reference sequence). V was clipped by 6 bases and J by 4 bases; unmatched bases: 5. The CDR3 totals 13 residues. The CDR3 DNA reads as TGTGCCAGCAGAAGACAGGGGATTTACGAGCAGTACTTC. This codes for CASRRQGIYEQYF.

The chain carries TRBV7-2 and TRBJ1-6, with D unresolved. Germline lookup yields CDR1 SGHTA and CDR2 FQGNSA. Between the trimmed V and J ends, which lost 5 bases and 7 bases, there was a span of 12 bases. The CDR3 has 14 residues. This CDR3 is CASSPTVSNSPLHF. CDR3 nucleotide sequence: TGTGCCAGCAGCCCCACGGTTTCCAATTCACCCCTCCACTTT.